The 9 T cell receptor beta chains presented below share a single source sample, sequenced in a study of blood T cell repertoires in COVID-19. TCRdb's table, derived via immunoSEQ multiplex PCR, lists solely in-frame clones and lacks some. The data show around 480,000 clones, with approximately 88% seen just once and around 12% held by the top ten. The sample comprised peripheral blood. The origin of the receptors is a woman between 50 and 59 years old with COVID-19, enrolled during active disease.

CDR3 nucleotide sequence: TGTGCCTGTCGGGGACAGTCTAGCGGGGGGCTGTTCTTC. As protein: CACRGQSSGGLFF. The chain recombines TRBV2 with TRBJ2-1; TRBD2 matches at 11 bases. V dropped 11 bases and J dropped 15; count of bases not matched to a gene: 15. The CDR3 contains 13 residues. Germline CDR1 SNHLY, CDR2 FYNNEI.

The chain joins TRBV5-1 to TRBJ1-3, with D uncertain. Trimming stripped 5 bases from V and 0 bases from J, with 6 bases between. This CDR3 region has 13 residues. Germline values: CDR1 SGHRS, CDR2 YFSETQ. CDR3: CASSISSGNTIYF. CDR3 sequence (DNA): TGCGCCAGCAGTATTAGCTCTGGAAACACCATATATTTT.

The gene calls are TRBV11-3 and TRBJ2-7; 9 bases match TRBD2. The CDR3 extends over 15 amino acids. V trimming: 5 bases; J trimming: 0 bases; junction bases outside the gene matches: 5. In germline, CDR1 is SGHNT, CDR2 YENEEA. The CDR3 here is CASSPAGGDSYEQYF. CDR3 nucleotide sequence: TGTGCCAGCAGCCCGGCGGGAGGGGACTCCTACGAGCAGTACTTC.

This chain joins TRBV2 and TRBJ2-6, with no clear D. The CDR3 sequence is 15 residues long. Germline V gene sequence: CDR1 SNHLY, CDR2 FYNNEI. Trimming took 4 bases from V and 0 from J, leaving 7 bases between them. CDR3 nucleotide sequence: TGTGCCAGCAGTGCAACTCCCTCTGGGGCCAACGTCCTGACTTTC. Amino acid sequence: CASSATPSGANVLTF.

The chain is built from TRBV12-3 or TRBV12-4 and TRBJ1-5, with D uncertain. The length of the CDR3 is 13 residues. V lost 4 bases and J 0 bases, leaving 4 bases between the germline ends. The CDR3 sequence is CASSSHSNQPQHF. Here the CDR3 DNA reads TGTGCCAGCAGTTCCCATAGCAATCAGCCCCAGCATTTT.

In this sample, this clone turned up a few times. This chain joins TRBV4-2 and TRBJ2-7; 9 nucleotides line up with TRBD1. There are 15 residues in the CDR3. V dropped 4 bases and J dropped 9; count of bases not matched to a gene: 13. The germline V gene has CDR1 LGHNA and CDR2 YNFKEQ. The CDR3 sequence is CASSPQGDRVDGQYF. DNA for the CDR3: TGTGCCAGCAGCCCTCAGGGGGACAGGGTGGATGGGCAGTACTTC.

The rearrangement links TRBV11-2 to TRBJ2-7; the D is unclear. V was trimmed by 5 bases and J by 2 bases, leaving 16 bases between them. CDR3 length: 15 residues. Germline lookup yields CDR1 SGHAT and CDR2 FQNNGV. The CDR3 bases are TGTGCCAGCAGCCCTACAGACCGGCCAACCTACGAGCAGTACTTC. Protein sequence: CASSPTDRPTYEQYF.

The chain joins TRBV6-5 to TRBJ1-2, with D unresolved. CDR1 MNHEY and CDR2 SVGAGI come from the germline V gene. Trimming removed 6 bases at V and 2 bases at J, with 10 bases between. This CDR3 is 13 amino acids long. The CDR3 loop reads CASREVSNYGYTF. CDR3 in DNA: TGTGCCAGCAGAGAGGTCAGCAACTATGGCTACACCTTC.

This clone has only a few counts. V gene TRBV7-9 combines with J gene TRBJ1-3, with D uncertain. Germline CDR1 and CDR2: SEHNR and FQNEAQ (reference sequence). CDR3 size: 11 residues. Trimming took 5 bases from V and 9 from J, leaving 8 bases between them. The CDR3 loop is CASSPRGTIYF. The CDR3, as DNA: TGTGCCAGCAGCCCACGCGGCACCATATATTTT.